What follows describes a single T cell receptor beta chain. This sample was taken from a study of control samples from healthy donors and cancer patients. The repertoire was sequenced with immunoSEQ multiplex PCR; TCRdb's copy has only in-frame clones and lacks some. The sample contains approximately 160,000 clones, 94% of which appear only once. V shed 3 bases and J 4 bases; nucleotides not matched to a gene: 5. CDR1 is SGHRS, CDR2 YFSETQ, per germline. The CDR3 spans 16 residues. The receptor was isolated from a woman under 30 in good health. The chain is built from TRBV5-1 and TRBJ2-2, with 11 bases lining up with TRBD2. Input material: blood. For the CDR3, the DNA is TGCGCCAGCAGCTGGGGACTAGCGGATTTCACCGGGGAGCTGTTTTTT. As protein: CASSWGLADFTGELFF.